This T cell receptor (beta chain) was identified in a study of T-cell memory formation after mild COVID-19. After 5'RACE with constant-segment primers, TCR alpha and TCR beta cDNA libraries carrying sample barcodes and UMIs were obtained. TCRdb processed the 5' RACE reads anew with MiXCR; each CDR3 protein has one entry. The table shows a few hundred thousand distinct CDR3 sequences, with 19% occurring only once. CDR1 MNHEY and CDR2 SVGAGI come from the germline V gene. J gave up 6 bases and V 5 bases, and 7 bases lay outside the gene matches. The CDR3 covers 14 residues. Comment on this clonotype: The target antigen is unknown.

Study outcomes and limitations: Among contracting clones, CD4+ were mainly CM/EM and CD8+ enriched in EMRA. Day 15 to 85 contracting clones showed balanced CD4/CD8; day 15 to 37 expanders favored CD4+. Some clones that responded turned up in pre-infection memory, which suggests that cross-reactive memory joined in.

The chain uses TRBV6-5 and TRBJ2-7; TRBD2 matches 10 bases. This TCR was recovered from a man in his late teens or twenties who had mild COVID-19 (a few samples of this study predate the infection). Cell type and time point are not known. The sequencing sample was made of PBMCs or a T cell subset sorted from them (not recorded which). For the CDR3, the DNA is TGTGCCAGCAGTCGCTCGGGACTAGCGTTCGAGCAGTACTTC. Protein: CASSRSGLAFEQYF.